Below are 5 T cell receptor beta chains sequenced from a single sample in a study of shared clonotypes between healthy human individuals. CD45RO negativity and positive selection for CCR7 defined naive CD8 cells, a population that excluded terminally differentiated effector memory CD45RA+ cells. Profiling relied on immunoSEQ multiplex PCR, and the TCRdb table lists in-frame clones only, not all of them. The sample carries 750,000 to 1,000,000 clones, 85% to 95% recorded once. Sequenced: naive CD8+ T cells sorted from blood. The receptors derive from a man aged 25-40 years in good health.

The rearrangement joins TRBV7-8 to TRBJ2-3, with 7 bases that match TRBD2. V shed 4 bases and J 5 bases; nucleotides not matched to a gene: 6. The CDR3 has 14 amino acids. The germline CDR1 and CDR2 sequences are SGHVS and FQNEAQ. CDR3: CASSSLAARDTQYF. CDR3 DNA sequence: TGTGCCAGCAGCTCTCTAGCGGCCAGAGATACGCAGTATTTT.

The chain has TRBV28 and TRBJ1-5; D unresolved. Germline assignment: CDR1 MDHEN and CDR2 SYDVKM. CDR3 length: 15 residues. Trimming took 7 bases from V and 0 from J, leaving 13 bases between them. CDR3 bases: TGTGCCAGCATCCGGGCAGCGAATAGCAATCAGCCCCAGCATTTT. Protein product: CASIRAANSNQPQHF. Full variable domain (outside the CDR3, taken from reference TRBV28 and TRBJ1-5): DVKVTQSSRYLVKRTGEKVFLECVQDMDHENMFWYRQDPGLGLRLIYFSYDVKMKEKGDIPEGYSVSREKKERFSLILESASTNQTSMYLCASIRAANSNQPQHFGDGTRLSIL.

This chain uses TRBV7-9 with TRBJ2-3, with 8 bases fitting TRBD2. Germline V lookup: CDR1 SEHNR, CDR2 FQNEAQ (reference sequence). The trim removed 4 bases at V and 4 bases at J, leaving 10 bases unmatched. CDR3 size: 16 residues. CDR3 residues: CASSSRKREWADTQYF. CDR3 sequence (DNA): TGTGCCAGCAGCTCCCGTAAGCGGGAGTGGGCAGATACGCAGTATTTT. Looking up the rest from reference TRBV7-9 and TRBJ2-3 gives the full variable domain: DTGVSQNPRHKITKRGQNVTFRCDPISEHNRLYWYRQTLGQGPEFLTYFQNEAQLEKSRLLSDRFSAERPKGSFSTLEIQRTEQGDSAMYLCASSSRKREWADTQYFGPGTRLTVL.

J is TRBJ2-3 and V is TRBV7-3, with unresolved D. V was shortened by 2 bases and J by 3 bases, with 9 bases between the two germline ends. This CDR3 has 14 amino acids. Per germline, CDR1 SGHTA and CDR2 FQGTGA. In DNA form, the CDR3 reads TGTGCCAGCAGCTTATACGCACTGACAGATACGCAGTATTTT. The encoded protein is CASSLYALTDTQYF.

The chain is built from TRBV7-8 and TRBJ2-2; D is uncertain. CDR1 and CDR2 from the germline V gene are SGHVS and FQNEAQ. The length of the CDR3 is 15 residues. V gave up 1 base and J gave up 1 base, with 7 bases separating them. In nucleotides, the CDR3 is TGTGCCAGCAGCTTAGGTTACGGGAACACCGGGGAGCTGTTTTTT. Translation gives CASSLGYGNTGELFF.